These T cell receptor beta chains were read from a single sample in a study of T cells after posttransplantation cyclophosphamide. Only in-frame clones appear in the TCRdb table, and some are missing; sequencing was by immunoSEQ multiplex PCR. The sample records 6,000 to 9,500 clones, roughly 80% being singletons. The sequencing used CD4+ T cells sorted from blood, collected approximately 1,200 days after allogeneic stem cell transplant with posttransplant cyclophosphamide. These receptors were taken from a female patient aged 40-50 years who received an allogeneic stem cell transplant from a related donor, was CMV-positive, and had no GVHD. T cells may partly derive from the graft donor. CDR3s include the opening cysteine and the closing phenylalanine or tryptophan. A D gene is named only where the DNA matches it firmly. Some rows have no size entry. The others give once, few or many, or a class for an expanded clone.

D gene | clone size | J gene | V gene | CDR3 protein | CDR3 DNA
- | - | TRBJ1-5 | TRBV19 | CASTPLGAGQPQHF | TGTGCCAGTACCCCGTTGGGGGCGGGTCAGCCCCAGCATTTT
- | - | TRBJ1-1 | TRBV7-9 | CASSLDTVLNTEAFF | TGTGCCAGCAGCTTAGATACAGTTCTGAACACTGAAGCTTTCTTT
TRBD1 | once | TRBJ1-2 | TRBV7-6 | CASSLGEGGAYVNYGYTF | TGTGCCAGCAGCTTGGGCGAAGGGGGCGCTTATGTTAACTATGGCTACACCTTC
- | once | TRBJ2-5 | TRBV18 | CASSPISATGQETQYF | TGTGCCAGCTCACCTATTAGTGCGACAGGCCAAGAGACCCAGTACTTC
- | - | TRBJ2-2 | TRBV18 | CASSPRSVTGELFF | TGTGCCAGCTCACCACGGAGTGTCACCGGGGAGCTGTTTTTT
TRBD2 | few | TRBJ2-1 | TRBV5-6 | CASSPRGSGVLDFEQFF | TGTGCCAGCAGCCCGAGGGGTAGCGGGGTATTAGATTTTGAGCAGTTCTTC
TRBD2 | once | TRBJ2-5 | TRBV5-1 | CASSLNKSGVNQETQYF | TGCGCCAGCAGCTTAAATAAGAGCGGGGTGAACCAAGAGACCCAGTACTTC
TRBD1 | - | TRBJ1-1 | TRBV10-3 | CAISAGQGANTEAFF | TGTGCCATCAGTGCTGGACAGGGGGCGAACACTGAAGCTTTCTTT
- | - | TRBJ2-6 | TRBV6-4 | CASSVEASGANVLTF | TGTGCCAGCAGTGTAGAGGCCTCTGGGGCCAACGTCCTGACTTTC
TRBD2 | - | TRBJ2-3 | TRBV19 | CASREGTRRSTDTQYF | TGTGCCAGTAGGGAGGGGACTAGAAGGAGCACAGATACGCAGTATTTT
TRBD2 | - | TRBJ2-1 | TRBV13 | CASSPVGGGNEQFF | TGTGCCAGCAGCCCCGTGGGGGGGGGCAATGAGCAGTTCTTC
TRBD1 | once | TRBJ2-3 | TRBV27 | CASSWTGLSTDTQYF | TGTGCCAGCAGTTGGACAGGCCTTAGCACAGATACGCAGTATTTT
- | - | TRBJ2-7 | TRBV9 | CASSVGGRETYEQYF | TGTGCCAGCAGCGTAGGGGGGCGCGAGACCTACGAGCAGTACTTC
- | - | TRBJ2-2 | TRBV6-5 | CASSYSQGRGELFF | TGTGCCAGCAGTTACTCGCAGGGAAGGGGGGAGCTGTTTTTT
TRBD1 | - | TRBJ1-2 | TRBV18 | CASSLKTGSADGYTF | TGTGCCAGCTCACTCAAGACAGGGAGTGCGGATGGCTACACCTTC
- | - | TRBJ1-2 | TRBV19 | CASSPRKRENYGYTF | TGTGCCAGTAGCCCTCGTAAACGAGAGAACTATGGCTACACCTTC
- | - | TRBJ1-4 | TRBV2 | CASSGSGGGEKLFF | TGTGCCAGCAGTGGTTCGGGGGGTGGCGAAAAACTGTTTTTT
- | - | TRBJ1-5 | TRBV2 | CASSPNRVWSNQPQHF | TGTGCCAGCAGTCCTAACAGGGTTTGGAGCAATCAGCCCCAGCATTTT
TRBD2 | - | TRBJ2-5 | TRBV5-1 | CASMRGGGGGETQYF | TGCGCCAGCATGAGAGGCGGGGGGGGAGGAGAGACCCAGTACTTC
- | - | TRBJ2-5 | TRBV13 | CASSWRTGTEETQYF | TGTGCCAGCAGCTGGAGAACAGGTACCGAAGAGACCCAGTACTTC
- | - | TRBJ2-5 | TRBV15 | CATSRAGLGLQETQYF | TGTGCCACCAGCAGAGCCGGGTTGGGGCTACAAGAGACCCAGTACTTC
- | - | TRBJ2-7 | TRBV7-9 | CASSSRGNEQYF | TGTGCCAGCAGCTCTAGGGGTAACGAGCAGTACTTC
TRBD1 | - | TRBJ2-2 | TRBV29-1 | CSASHGTGLTGELFF | TGCAGCGCATCACACGGGACAGGGCTAACCGGGGAGCTGTTTTTT
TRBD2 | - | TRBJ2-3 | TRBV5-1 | CASSFSGGSSTDTQYF | TGCGCCAGCAGCTTTAGCGGGGGGAGTAGCACAGATACGCAGTATTTT
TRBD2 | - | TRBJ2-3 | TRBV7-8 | CASSSELAGGLTQYF | TGTGCCAGCAGCTCGGAGCTAGCGGGGGGGCTTACGCAGTATTTT
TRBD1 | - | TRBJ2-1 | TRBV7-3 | CASGPGQGQEQFF | TGTGCCAGCGGCCCGGGACAGGGACAGGAGCAGTTCTTC
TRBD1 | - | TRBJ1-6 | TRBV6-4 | CATDRAGFGAYNSPLHF | TGTGCCACCGACAGGGCAGGCTTTGGGGCTTATAATTCACCCCTCCACTTT
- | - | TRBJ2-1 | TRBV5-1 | CASGFLKSSYNEQFF | TGCGCCAGCGGCTTTTTAAAGAGCTCCTACAATGAGCAGTTCTTC
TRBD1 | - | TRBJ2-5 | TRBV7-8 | CASSPTPGQRQETQYF | TGTGCCAGCAGCCCAACCCCGGGACAGCGTCAAGAGACCCAGTACTTC
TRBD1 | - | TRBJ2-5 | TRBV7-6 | CASSRQGAETQYF | TGTGCCAGCAGCCGACAGGGGGCAGAGACCCAGTACTTC
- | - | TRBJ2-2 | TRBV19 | CASSITPGTGELFF | TGTGCCAGTAGTATAACACCCGGGACCGGGGAGCTGTTTTTT